The 17 T cell receptor beta chains below all came from one sample that was sequenced in a study of blood T cell repertoires in COVID-19. Method: immunoSEQ multiplex PCR; TCRdb's copy keeps in-frame clones and lacks some. The table lists under 300,000 clones, about 87% of them singletons. The sequenced material came from PBMCs or T cells enriched from blood (not recorded which). These receptors were obtained from a woman aged 45-65 years who had recovered from COVID-19.

This chain links TRBV21-1 with TRBJ2-7; whether TRBD2, the table's D call, matches the DNA was not checked. TRBV21-1 is a listed pseudogene. This CDR3 region has 17 residues. The CDR3 nucleotides read TGTGCCAGCAGCAAAGTAAGCGGGAGGCCCTTTGACTACGAGCAGTACTTC. The encoded protein is CASSKVSGRPFDYEQYF.

The chain links TRBV20-1 to TRBJ2-1; D remains ambiguous. CDR3 length equals 11 residues. Germline lookup yields CDR1 DFQATT and CDR2 SNEGSKA (reference sequence). Trimming took 2 bases from V and 6 from J, leaving 5 bases between them. The DNA of the CDR3 is TGCAGTGCTAGACGCGCCAATGAGCAGTTCTTC. Translated: CSARRANEQFF.

This clone has a single count. The V call is TRBV19, the J call TRBJ1-4; 7 bases fit TRBD1. Germline CDR1 is LNHDA and CDR2 is SQIVND (reference sequence). V gave up 6 bases and J gave up 3 bases; unmatched junction bases: 4. The CDR3 contains 14 residues. The CDR3 nucleotides read TGTGCCAGTAGCCAGACAGGGTCTAATGAAAAACTGTTTTTT. Translated: CASSQTGSNEKLFF.

The chain employs TRBV4-3 and TRBJ1-2; tentatively, D is TRBD1 (5 bases). CDR1 is LGHNA and CDR2 is YSLEER in the germline V gene. Trimming removed 2 bases from V and 12 bases from J, with 19 bases in between. The CDR3 contains 14 residues. The CDR3 spells CASSQKWGRVGDTF. The CDR3 DNA reads TGCGCCAGCAGCCAAAAGTGGGGCCGGGTCGGAGACACCTTC.

The gene calls are TRBV7-9 and TRBJ1-2; D is undetermined. V gave up 1 base and J gave up 0 bases, with 3 bases separating them. This CDR3 region has 13 residues. Per germline, CDR1 SEHNR and CDR2 FQNEAQ (reference sequence). The CDR3 region has the DNA TGTGCCAGCAGCTTAGTCTCTAACTATGGCTACACCTTC. Translating gives CASSLVSNYGYTF.

This chain connects TRBV9 to TRBJ2-7; maybe TRBD2 (5 bases). CDR1 SGDLS and CDR2 YYNGEE come from the germline V gene. With 3 bases removed from V and 7 bases from J, the gap between germline ends came to 17 bases. CDR3 size: 14 residues. The CDR3 DNA sequence: TGTGCCAGCAGCGCTCTGCCCGACTCGGGAGAGCAGTACTTC. Translated: CASSALPDSGEQYF.

The chain joins TRBV5-1 to TRBJ2-5, with D possibly TRBD1 on 6 matching bases. The CDR3 consists of 15 residues. Trimming removed 2 bases at V and 1 base at J, with 12 bases between. CDR1 is SGHRS, CDR2 YFSETQ, per germline. CDR3 in DNA: TGCGCCAGCAGCTTCCGGGGACACCTCCAAGAGACCCAGTACTTC. Translating gives CASSFRGHLQETQYF. Looking up the rest from reference TRBV5-1 and TRBJ2-5 gives the full variable domain: KAGVTQTPRYLIKTRGQQVTLSCSPISGHRSVSWYQQTPGQGLQFLFEYFSETQRNKGNFPGRFSGRQFSNSRSEMNVSTLELGDSALYLCASSFRGHLQETQYFGPGTRLLVL.

This rearrangement joins TRBV20-1 to TRBJ2-7; 13 positions match TRBD2. The trim removed 3 bases at V and 6 bases at J, leaving 2 bases unmatched. Per the germline V gene, CDR1 is DFQATT and CDR2 is SNEGSKA (reference sequence). The CDR3 is made up of 13 amino acids. CDR3 amino acids: CSASRTSGGEQYF. DNA for the CDR3: TGCAGTGCTAGTAGGACTAGCGGGGGCGAGCAGTACTTC.

The chain joins TRBV6-4 to TRBJ1-5; TRBD1 agrees at 11 bases. Unmatched junction bases numbered 5, after V lost 6 bases and J lost 4 bases. CDR3 length equals 15 residues. Germline-derived CDR1 and CDR2 are MRHNA and SNTAGT. The CDR3 protein is CASSAGTGGNQPQHF. DNA for the CDR3: TGTGCCAGCAGCGCTGGGACAGGGGGAAATCAGCCCCAGCATTTT.

This chain connects TRBV4-3 to TRBJ2-7; D is unresolved. Germline V lookup: CDR1 LGHNA, CDR2 YSLEER. The V end was cut by 0 bases, the J end by 2 bases, with 14 bases between. CDR3 length: 16 amino acids. The CDR3 sequence: CASSQDSIVGAYEQYF. The CDR3 coding sequence is TGCGCCAGCAGCCAAGATAGCATAGTAGGAGCCTACGAGCAGTACTTC.

This clone appeared a single time. The chain recombines TRBV5-6 with TRBJ2-1; D uncertain. The length of the CDR3 is 15 residues. Germline values: CDR1 SGHDT, CDR2 YYEEEE. V shed 0 bases and J shed 0 bases, with 7 bases lying between them. In DNA, the CDR3 is TGTGCCAGCAGCTTGGAAGTGAGCTCCTACAATGAGCAGTTCTTC. Protein: CASSLEVSSYNEQFF.

The chain links TRBV5-1 to TRBJ2-1, with 9 bases matching TRBD2. The CDR3 consists of 13 residues. The junction had 4 bases not matched to a gene; V was cut back by 4 bases and J by 8 bases. CDR1 and CDR2 from the germline V gene are SGHRS and YFSETQ. In DNA, the CDR3 is TGCGCCAGCAGCGAAAGACTAGCGGATGAGCAGTTCTTC. It is translated as CASSERLADEQFF.

Here the CDR3 DNA reads TGTGCCAGCAGCCCCGGGAGGACAGGGGGGAGCTCACCCCTCCACTTT. The encoded protein is CASSPGRTGGSSPLHF. This rearrangement joins TRBV9 to TRBJ1-6; 10 positions match TRBD1. CDR1 is SGDLS and CDR2 is YYNGEE in the germline V gene. The CDR3 is 16 amino acids. The junction had 11 bases not matched to a gene; V was cut back by 4 bases and J by 10 bases.

The CDR3: CASSYQGGALRGEQYF. CDR3 DNA: TGTGCCAGCAGTTATCAAGGCGGGGCCCTCCGGGGCGAGCAGTACTTC. The V call is TRBV6-2 or TRBV6-3, the J call TRBJ2-7, with D possibly being TRBD2 (6 bases). V was cut by 3 bases and J by 6 bases, with 21 bases left in between. The CDR3 totals 16 residues. Germline assignment: CDR1 MNHEY and CDR2 SVGEGT.

The chain is built from TRBV28 and TRBJ1-4; D uncertain. The CDR3 sequence is 14 residues long. Germline V gives CDR1 MDHEN, CDR2 SYDVKM. Trimming stripped 2 bases from V and 7 bases from J, with 11 bases between. The CDR3 protein is CASSLGGMREKLFF. In DNA, the CDR3 is TGTGCCAGCAGTTTAGGAGGGATGCGTGAAAAACTGTTTTTT.

The V gene is TRBV9, the J gene TRBJ1-2, with 7 bases fitting TRBD1. CDR3 size: 15 residues. V dropped 3 bases and J dropped 4; count of bases not matched to a gene: 9. The germline V gene encodes CDR1 SGDLS and CDR2 YYNGEE. DNA for the CDR3: TGTGCCAGCAGCGCAGGAATCTCAGGGGGCTATGGCTACACCTTC. Translated: CASSAGISGGYGYTF.

This chain joins TRBV18 and TRBJ1-1; D not resolved. Germline V gene sequence: CDR1 KGHSH, CDR2 LQKENI. The CDR3 loop spans 14 amino acids. Trimming cost V 2 bases and J 1 base, with 8 bases left between them. CDR3 DNA: TGTGCCAGCTCACCAGCACCCGGGAACACTGAAGCTTTCTTT. This encodes CASSPAPGNTEAFF.